This T cell receptor (beta chain) emerged from a study of shared clonotypes between healthy human individuals. Study findings and constraints: Incompleteness in sorted-subset sequencing, despite large depth, was shown by rarefaction. Non-shared clonotypes had lower generation probabilities than those shared by all four donors. Depth of sequencing was expected to influence donor clonotype sharing.

Here immunoSEQ multiplex PCR was the method, and the copy in TCRdb shows in-frame clones only, minus some. Of over a million clones listed, more than 75% are singletons. In the CD4+ fraction, cells were divided into CD45RA+ naive and CD45RA-negative memory subsets. Concerning this clone: No antigen is known for it. The sample carries other DNA sequences with the same CDR3.

Trimming left V 0 bases short and J 4 bases short, with 4 bases between. Germline CDR1 reads MGHRA; CDR2 reads YSYEKL. This CDR3 spans 12 amino acids. The TCR was taken from a man younger than 35 in good health. Some clones in this sample may be carry-over from other donors' samples. Sequenced material: memory CD4+ T cells from PBMCs. The subset is: CD45RA-negative fraction. The chain links TRBV4-1 to TRBJ2-7; D is ambiguous. The CDR3 DNA is TGCGCCAGCAGCCAAGACGGATACGAGCAGTACTTC. Translated: CASSQDGYEQYF.